This T cell receptor beta chain emerged from a study of graft-versus-host responses after intestinal transplantation. On the study more broadly: The transplants performed in recipients were multivisceral, liver-intestinal, or isolated intestinal. Each patient got anti-thymocyte globulin induction, then tacrolimus and steroids for roughly 3 years.

Clones were sequenced by immunoSEQ multiplex PCR, and TCRdb holds only the in-frame ones, with some missing. This sample has roughly 56,000 clones; about 90% occur once, and the top ten carry more than 2.5%. V dropped 1 base and J dropped 0 bases, with 16 bases sitting between them. This CDR3 comprises 18 residues. CDR1 is LNHNV and CDR2 is YYDKDF in the germline V gene (reference sequence). Study-level points and caveats: Some patients had graft-donor T cell macrochimerism. In their allografts, the ratios of graft-versus-host to host-versus-graft T cell clones were high. GvH clones were found in recipient marrow; some appeared first in ileum or blood.

In regard to this clone: Antigen specificity is unknown.

The clonotype originates from a human patient who received an intestinal transplant, so some T cells may come from the graft donor. The sample here was PBMCs, taken less than 130 days after intestinal transplantation. The chain uses TRBV15 and TRBJ2-1, with D possibly TRBD1 on 5 matching bases. Here the CDR3 DNA reads TGTGCCACCAGCAGAGTAGGAGCAGGGCGAGCCTCCTACAATGAGCAGTTCTTC. It codes for CATSRVGAGRASYNEQFF.